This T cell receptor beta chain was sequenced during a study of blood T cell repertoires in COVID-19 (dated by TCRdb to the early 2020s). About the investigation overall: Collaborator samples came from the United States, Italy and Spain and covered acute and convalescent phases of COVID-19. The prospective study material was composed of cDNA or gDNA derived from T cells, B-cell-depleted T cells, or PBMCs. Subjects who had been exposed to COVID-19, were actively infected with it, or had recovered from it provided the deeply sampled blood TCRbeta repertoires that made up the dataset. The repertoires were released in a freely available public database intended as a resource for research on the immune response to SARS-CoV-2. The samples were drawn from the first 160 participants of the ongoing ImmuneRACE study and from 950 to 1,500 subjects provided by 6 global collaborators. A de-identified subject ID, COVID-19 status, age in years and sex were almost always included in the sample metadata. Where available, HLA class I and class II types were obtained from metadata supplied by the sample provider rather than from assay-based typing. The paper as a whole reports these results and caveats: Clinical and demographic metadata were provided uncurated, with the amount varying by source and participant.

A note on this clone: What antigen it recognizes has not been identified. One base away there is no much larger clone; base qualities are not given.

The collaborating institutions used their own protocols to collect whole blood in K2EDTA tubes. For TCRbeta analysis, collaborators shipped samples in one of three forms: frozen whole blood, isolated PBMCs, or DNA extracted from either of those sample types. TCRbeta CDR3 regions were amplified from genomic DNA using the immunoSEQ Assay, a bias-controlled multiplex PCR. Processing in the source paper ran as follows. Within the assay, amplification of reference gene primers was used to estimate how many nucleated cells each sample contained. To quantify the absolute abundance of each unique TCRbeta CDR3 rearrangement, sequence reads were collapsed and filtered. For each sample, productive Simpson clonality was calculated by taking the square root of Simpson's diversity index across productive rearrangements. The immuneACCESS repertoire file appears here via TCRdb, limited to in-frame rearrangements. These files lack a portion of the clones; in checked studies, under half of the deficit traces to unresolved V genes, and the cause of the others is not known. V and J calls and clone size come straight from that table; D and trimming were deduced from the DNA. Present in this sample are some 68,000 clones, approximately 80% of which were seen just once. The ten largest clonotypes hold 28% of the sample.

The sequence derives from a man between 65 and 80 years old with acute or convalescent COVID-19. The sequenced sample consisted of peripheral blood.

Read as DNA, the sequence is TGTGCCAGCAGCCTTTCTCCGGGACTCTCAGATACGCAGTATTTT. This codes for CASSLSPGLSDTQYF. The chain was built from TRBV11-2 and TRBJ2-3; TRBD2 is a weak D gene call, 6 bases matching. Sequences SGHAT (CDR1) and FQNNGV (CDR2) are obtained from the germline V gene. A distance of 16 bases separates the germline ends of V and J, which lose 5 bases and 4 bases respectively. The CDR3 runs 15 residues from the cysteine to the phenylalanine. Only CDR3 DNA is held: 45 bases, read in frame from base 1.